This T cell receptor (beta chain) was sequenced during a study of blood T cell repertoires in COVID-19. Overall study context: Acute-phase and convalescent COVID-19 samples originated in the United States, Italy and Spain. T cells, B-cell-depleted T cells, or PBMCs provided the cDNA or gDNA that served as material.

Original methodology: Reference gene primers were amplified, and this amplification served to estimate nucleated cell counts. The protocol was immunoSEQ multiplex PCR, while the TCRdb copy is restricted to in-frame clones and leaves out a portion. Clone size and V and J calls were adopted from that table, with D and trimming inferred from the DNA. The profile shows fewer than 120,000 clones, about 79% of them singletons. Germline CDR1 is SEHNR and CDR2 is FQNEAQ (reference sequence). Trimming took off 3 bases at V and 5 bases at J, with 4 bases between the two ends. The length of the CDR3 is 11 residues.

Sequences were obtained from peripheral blood. The TCR comes from a woman aged 80 or over with active or convalescent COVID-19. The V gene is TRBV7-9, the J gene TRBJ2-5, with unresolved D. The CDR3 bases are TGTGCCAGCAGCTTTATGGAGACCCAGTACTTC. Amino acids: CASSFMETQYF.